The T cell receptor (beta chain) under discussion was sequenced for a study of type 1 regulatory T cells. In the study overall: T-allo10 is an in vitro-generated, Tr1-enriched CD4 T cell product specific for alloantigen.

Graft donor-derived T-allo10 cells were described as host-alloantigen-specific, anergic, and alloantigen-specifically suppressive. The CDR3 loop spans 12 amino acids. Germline-derived CDR1 and CDR2 are DFQATT and SNEGSKA (reference sequence). Trimming shortened V by 3 bases and J by 6 bases, and 9 bases separated the two germline ends. Using its own MiXCR run on the reads, TCRdb lists one record per CDR3 protein. The sample has over 55,000 distinct CDR3 sequences, approximately 64% seen once; the top ten hold 6% to 9%. As regards this clonotype: Its antigen is as yet unknown.

The J gene is TRBJ2-1, the V gene TRBV20-1; no clear D. Sequencing was performed on cultured T cells, either the whole culture or a sorted T cell fraction (not recorded which). Subset: Tr1-enriched cell product generated in vitro against host alloantigens. This sequence originates from a human donor in good health. CDR3 DNA: TGCAGTGCTAGTATTCAGACCAATGAGCAGTTCTTC. It translates to CSASIQTNEQFF.